This T cell receptor (beta chain) was found in a study of blood T cell repertoires in COVID-19. In the study overall: Both acute and convalescent COVID-19 samples were obtained from the United States, Italy and Spain.

Authors' processing steps: How many nucleated cells were present was estimated from reference gene primer amplification. Assay used: immunoSEQ multiplex PCR; TCRdb lists only in-frame clones, some missing. For V, J and clone size, that table is used; D and trimming come from the DNA. The data show some 31,000 clones, just over 90% seen once. Sequencing was done on a sample of peripheral blood. The receptor was derived from a man aged 45-60 years with active COVID-19.

This CDR3 reads CASSVAGVAGDNEQFF. In DNA form, the CDR3 reads TGTGCCAGCAGCGTAGCTGGGGTAGCGGGGGACAATGAGCAGTTCTTC. The V call is TRBV9, the J call TRBJ2-1, with TRBD2 identical over 9 bases. In germline, CDR1 is SGDLS, CDR2 YYNGEE. The length of the CDR3 is 16 residues. V lost 0 bases to trimming and J lost 5 bases; unmatched junction nucleotides: 6.